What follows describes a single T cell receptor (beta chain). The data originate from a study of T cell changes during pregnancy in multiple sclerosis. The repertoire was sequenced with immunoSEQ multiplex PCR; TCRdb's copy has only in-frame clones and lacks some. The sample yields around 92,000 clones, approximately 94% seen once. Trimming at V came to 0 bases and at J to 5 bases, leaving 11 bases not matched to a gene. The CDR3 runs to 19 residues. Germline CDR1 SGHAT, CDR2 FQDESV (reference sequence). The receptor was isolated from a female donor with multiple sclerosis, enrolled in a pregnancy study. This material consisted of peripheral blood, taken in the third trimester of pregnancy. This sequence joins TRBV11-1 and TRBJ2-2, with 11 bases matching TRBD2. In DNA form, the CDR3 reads TGTGCCAGCAGCTTAGCTCTAGCGGGAGGCCTGTGGAAGACCGGGGAGCTGTTTTTT. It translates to CASSLALAGGLWKTGELFF.